This TCR beta chain was documented in a study of response to subunit inactivated influenza vaccine. This clonotype was detected only a few times. V lost 3 bases, J lost 6 bases, and 11 bases lay in between. Germline V lookup: CDR1 SGHVS, CDR2 FQNEAQ. CDR3 length: 14 amino acids. TCRdb re-called the RT-PCR reads through MiXCR, storing one row per CDR3 protein. The sample has under 200,000 distinct CDR3 sequences, around a tenth seen once. Sequencing was performed on CD8+ T cells sorted from PBMCs, taken roughly 24 months after vaccination. The sequence came from a man in his fifties or sixties who received an inactivated influenza vaccine. The rearrangement uses TRBV7-8 and TRBJ2-2; the D is unclear. The CDR3 coding sequence is TGTGCCAGCAGCTTTGCGGCTACGGCCGGGGAGCTGTTTTTT. It codes for CASSFAATAGELFF.